This is a list of T cell receptor beta chains from one sample in a study of cytomegalovirus exposure and HLA in healthy donors. Assay: immunoSEQ multiplex PCR; the TCRdb copy retains only in-frame clones and omits some. The sample has 95,000 to 100,000 clones; roughly 76% are singletons. Sequencing was carried out using PBMCs. These receptors came from a man aged 40-50 years in good health and CMV-seronegative. Each CDR3 is given with its conserved first and last residue. Where a row states a size, it is once, few, many or the class of an expanded clone; other rows omit it.

v_call: TRBV2; clone_size: -; j_call: TRBJ2-5; cdr3_aa: CASGRDQETQYF
v_call: TRBV19; clone_size: -; j_call: TRBJ1-2; cdr3_aa: CASSLTGSGYTF
v_call: TRBV7-9; clone_size: -; j_call: TRBJ1-1; cdr3_aa: CASSAGTASNTEAFF
v_call: TRBV6-5; clone_size: -; j_call: TRBJ2-7; cdr3_aa: CASSLGRGAYEQYF
v_call: TRBV25-1; clone_size: -; j_call: TRBJ1-2; cdr3_aa: CASSESVGANYGYTF
v_call: TRBV5-1; clone_size: -; j_call: TRBJ2-7; cdr3_aa: CASSSLAGATYEQYF
v_call: TRBV6-6; clone_size: once; j_call: TRBJ1-1; cdr3_aa: CASSSDRDGTEAFF
v_call: TRBV11-2; clone_size: -; j_call: TRBJ2-7; cdr3_aa: CASSRSPYEQYF
v_call: TRBV4-1; clone_size: -; j_call: TRBJ2-5; cdr3_aa: CASSQVDLTGGSVFVTQETQYF
v_call: TRBV2; clone_size: -; j_call: TRBJ1-2; cdr3_aa: CASRRGPSNYGYTF
v_call: TRBV7-3; clone_size: -; j_call: TRBJ2-1; cdr3_aa: CASSQGTSGGNEQFF
v_call: TRBV6-5; clone_size: -; j_call: TRBJ1-2; cdr3_aa: CASSYQGGATYGYTF
v_call: TRBV7-6; clone_size: -; j_call: TRBJ2-5; cdr3_aa: CASSLAGLAGTETQYF
v_call: TRBV6-1; clone_size: -; j_call: TRBJ1-6; cdr3_aa: CASSTGGNSPLHF
v_call: TRBV14; clone_size: -; j_call: TRBJ1-2; cdr3_aa: CASSKRTGPYGYTF
v_call: TRBV11-2; clone_size: -; j_call: TRBJ1-4; cdr3_aa: CASSRRDIATNEKLFF
v_call: TRBV9; clone_size: -; j_call: TRBJ2-3; cdr3_aa: CASSPPGTGGATDTQYF
v_call: TRBV6-5; clone_size: few; j_call: TRBJ2-7; cdr3_aa: CASTSGQTYEQYF
v_call: TRBV5-1; clone_size: -; j_call: TRBJ2-4; cdr3_aa: CASSLDGQGVNIQYF
v_call: TRBV15; clone_size: -; j_call: TRBJ2-2; cdr3_aa: CATSRGGLGEGELFF
v_call: TRBV29-1; clone_size: -; j_call: TRBJ2-1; cdr3_aa: CSVGGRGYYNEQFF
v_call: TRBV7-8; clone_size: -; j_call: TRBJ2-2; cdr3_aa: CASSPRAGENTGELFF
v_call: TRBV4-3; clone_size: -; j_call: TRBJ1-3; cdr3_aa: CASSQERGQGAAWTIYF
v_call: TRBV5-8; clone_size: few; j_call: TRBJ1-2; cdr3_aa: CASSRHRGRRDGYTF
v_call: TRBV6-5; clone_size: -; j_call: TRBJ2-3; cdr3_aa: CASSYDRNTDTQYF
v_call: TRBV7-9; clone_size: -; j_call: TRBJ2-7; cdr3_aa: CASSSGTEPYEQYF
v_call: TRBV5-1; clone_size: once; j_call: TRBJ2-5; cdr3_aa: CASSFVPGQGSETQYF
v_call: TRBV9; clone_size: -; j_call: TRBJ2-5; cdr3_aa: CASSVEVWPTETQYF
v_call: TRBV19; clone_size: -; j_call: TRBJ1-1; cdr3_aa: CASSFRDTSEAFF
v_call: TRBV21-1; clone_size: -; j_call: TRBJ1-6; cdr3_aa: CASSKQLPEDSPLHF
v_call: TRBV28; clone_size: -; j_call: TRBJ1-1; cdr3_aa: CASSLLVESRGVSEAFF
v_call: TRBV6-6; clone_size: few; j_call: TRBJ1-4; cdr3_aa: CASSWTATPEKLFF
v_call: TRBV19; clone_size: -; j_call: TRBJ1-5; cdr3_aa: CASSMMAGGQPQHF